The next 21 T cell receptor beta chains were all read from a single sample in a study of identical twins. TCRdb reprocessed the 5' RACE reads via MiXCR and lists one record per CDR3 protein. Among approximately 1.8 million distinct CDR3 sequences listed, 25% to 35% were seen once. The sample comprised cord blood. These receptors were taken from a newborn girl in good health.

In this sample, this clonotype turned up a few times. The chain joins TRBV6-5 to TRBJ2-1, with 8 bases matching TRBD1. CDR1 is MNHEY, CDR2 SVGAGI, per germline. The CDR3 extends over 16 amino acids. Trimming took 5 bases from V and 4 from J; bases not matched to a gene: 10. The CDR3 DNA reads TGTGCCAGCAGTCCCGGGGCAGGGGGCGATTACAATGAGCAGTTCTTC. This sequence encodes CASSPGAGGDYNEQFF.

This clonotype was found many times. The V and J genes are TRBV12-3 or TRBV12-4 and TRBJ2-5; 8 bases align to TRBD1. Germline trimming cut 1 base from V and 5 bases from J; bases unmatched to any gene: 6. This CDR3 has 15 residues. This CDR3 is CASSLGTGNWETQYF. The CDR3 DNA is TGTGCCAGCAGTTTAGGGACAGGGAACTGGGAGACCCAGTACTTC.

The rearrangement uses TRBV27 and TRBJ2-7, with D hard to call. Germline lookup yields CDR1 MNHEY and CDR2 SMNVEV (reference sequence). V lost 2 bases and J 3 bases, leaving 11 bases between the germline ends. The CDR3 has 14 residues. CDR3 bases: TGTGCCAGCAGTTTACGTGACGACGGCTACGAGCAGTACTTC. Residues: CASSLRDDGYEQYF.

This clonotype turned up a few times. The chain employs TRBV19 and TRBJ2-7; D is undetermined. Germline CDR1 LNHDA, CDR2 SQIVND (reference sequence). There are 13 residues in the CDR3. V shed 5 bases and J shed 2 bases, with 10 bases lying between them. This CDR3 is CASSGIPTYEQYF. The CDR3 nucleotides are TGTGCCAGTAGTGGGATACCAACCTACGAGCAGTACTTC.

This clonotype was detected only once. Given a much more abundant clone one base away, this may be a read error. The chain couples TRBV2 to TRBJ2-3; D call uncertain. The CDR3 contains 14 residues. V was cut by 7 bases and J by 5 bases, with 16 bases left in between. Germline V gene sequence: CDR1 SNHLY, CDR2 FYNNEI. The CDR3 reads CASKARAGGDTQYF. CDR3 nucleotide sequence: TGTGCCAGCAAGGCACGGGCCGGCGGAGATACGCAGTATTTT.

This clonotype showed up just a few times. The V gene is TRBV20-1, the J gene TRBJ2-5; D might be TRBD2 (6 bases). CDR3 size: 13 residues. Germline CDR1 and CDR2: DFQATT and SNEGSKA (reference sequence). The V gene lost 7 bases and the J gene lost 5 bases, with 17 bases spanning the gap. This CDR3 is CSVSVATSETQYF. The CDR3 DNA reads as TGCAGTGTCTCTGTAGCGACTAGTGAGACCCAGTACTTC.

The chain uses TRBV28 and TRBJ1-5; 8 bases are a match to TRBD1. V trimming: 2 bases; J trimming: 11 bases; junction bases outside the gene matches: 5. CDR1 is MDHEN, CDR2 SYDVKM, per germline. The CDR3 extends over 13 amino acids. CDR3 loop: CASSLQGAGAQHF. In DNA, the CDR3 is TGTGCCAGCAGTTTACAGGGGGCAGGGGCCCAGCATTTT.

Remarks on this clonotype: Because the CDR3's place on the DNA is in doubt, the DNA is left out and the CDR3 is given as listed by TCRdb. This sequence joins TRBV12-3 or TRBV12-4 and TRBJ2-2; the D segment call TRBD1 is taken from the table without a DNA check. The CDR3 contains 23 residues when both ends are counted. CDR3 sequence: CASRPRQGNSPLHFGNGTRELFF.

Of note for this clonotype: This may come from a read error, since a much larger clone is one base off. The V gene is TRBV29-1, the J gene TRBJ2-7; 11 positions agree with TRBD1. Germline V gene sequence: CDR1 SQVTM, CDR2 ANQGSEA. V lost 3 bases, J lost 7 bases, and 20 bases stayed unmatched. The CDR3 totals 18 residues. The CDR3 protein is CSVDRTRAGQGAFNEQYF. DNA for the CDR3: TGCAGCGTTGACCGAACTAGGGCTGGACAGGGGGCTTTCAATGAGCAGTACTTC.

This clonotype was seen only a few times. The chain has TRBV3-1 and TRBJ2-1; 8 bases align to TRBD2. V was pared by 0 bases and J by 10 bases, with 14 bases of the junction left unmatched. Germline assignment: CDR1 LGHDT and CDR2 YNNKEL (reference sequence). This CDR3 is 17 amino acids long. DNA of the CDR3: TGTGCCAGCAGCCAAGATTACCGAGCGGGGGAAGGGTTGGAGCAGTTCTTC. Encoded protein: CASSQDYRAGEGLEQFF.

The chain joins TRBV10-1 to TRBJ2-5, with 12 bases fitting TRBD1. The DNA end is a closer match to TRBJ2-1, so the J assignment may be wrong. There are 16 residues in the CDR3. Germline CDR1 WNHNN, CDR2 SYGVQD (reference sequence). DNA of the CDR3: TGCGCCAGCAGCCCGGGACAGGGGGCGTACCAAGAGACCCAGTTCTTC. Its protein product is CASSPGQGAYQETQFF.

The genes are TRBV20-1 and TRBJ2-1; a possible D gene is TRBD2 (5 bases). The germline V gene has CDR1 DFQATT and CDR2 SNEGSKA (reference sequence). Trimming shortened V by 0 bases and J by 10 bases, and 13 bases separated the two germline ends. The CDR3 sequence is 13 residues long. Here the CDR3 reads CSARDQRVFEQFF. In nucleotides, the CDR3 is TGCAGTGCTAGAGATCAGAGGGTCTTCGAGCAGTTCTTC.

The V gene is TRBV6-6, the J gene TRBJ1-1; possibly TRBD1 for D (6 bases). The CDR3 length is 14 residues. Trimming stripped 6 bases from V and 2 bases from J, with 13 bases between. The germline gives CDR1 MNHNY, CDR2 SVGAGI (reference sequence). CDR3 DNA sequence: TGTGCCAGCAGACCACGACAGGTCAACACTGAAGCTTTCTTT. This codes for CASRPRQVNTEAFF.

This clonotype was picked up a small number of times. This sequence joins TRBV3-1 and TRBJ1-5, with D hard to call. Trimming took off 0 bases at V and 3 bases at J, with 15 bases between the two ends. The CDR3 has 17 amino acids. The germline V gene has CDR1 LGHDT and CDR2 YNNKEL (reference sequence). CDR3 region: CASSQDPQGKVNQPQHF. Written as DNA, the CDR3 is TGTGCCAGCAGCCAAGACCCCCAAGGGAAGGTCAATCAGCCCCAGCATTTT.

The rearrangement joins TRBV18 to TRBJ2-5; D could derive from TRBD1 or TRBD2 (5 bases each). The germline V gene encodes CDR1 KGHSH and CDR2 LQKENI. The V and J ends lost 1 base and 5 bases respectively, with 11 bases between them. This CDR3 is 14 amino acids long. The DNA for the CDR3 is TGTGCCAGCTCACCACTGGGGGTTGAGGAGACCCAGTACTTC. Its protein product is CASSPLGVEETQYF.

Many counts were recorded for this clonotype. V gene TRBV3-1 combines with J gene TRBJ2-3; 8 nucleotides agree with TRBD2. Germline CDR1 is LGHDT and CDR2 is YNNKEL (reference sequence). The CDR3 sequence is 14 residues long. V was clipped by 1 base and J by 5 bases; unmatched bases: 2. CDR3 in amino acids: CASSQASGGDTQYF. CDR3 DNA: TGTGCCAGCAGCCAAGCAAGCGGGGGAGATACGCAGTATTTT.

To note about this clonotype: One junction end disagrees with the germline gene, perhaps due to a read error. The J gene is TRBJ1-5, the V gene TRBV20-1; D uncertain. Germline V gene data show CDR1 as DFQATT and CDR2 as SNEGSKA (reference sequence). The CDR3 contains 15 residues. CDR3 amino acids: CSARDGQVTLTPPHF. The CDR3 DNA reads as TGCAGTGCTAGAGATGGCCAGGTTACGCTTACGCCCCCGCATTTT.

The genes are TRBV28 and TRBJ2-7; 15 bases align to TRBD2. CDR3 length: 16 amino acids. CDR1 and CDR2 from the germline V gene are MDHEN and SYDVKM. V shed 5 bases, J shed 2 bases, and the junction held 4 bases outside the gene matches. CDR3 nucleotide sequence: TGTGCCAGCAGTCCCGGGACTAGCGGGAGGCCCTACGAGCAGTACTTC. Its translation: CASSPGTSGRPYEQYF.

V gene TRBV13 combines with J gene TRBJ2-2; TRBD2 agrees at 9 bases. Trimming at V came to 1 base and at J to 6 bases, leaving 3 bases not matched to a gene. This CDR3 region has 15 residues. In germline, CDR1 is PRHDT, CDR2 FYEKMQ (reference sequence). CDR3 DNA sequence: TGTGCCAGCAGCTTAGCGGCTAGCGGGGCCGGGGAGCTGTTTTTT. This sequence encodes CASSLAASGAGELFF. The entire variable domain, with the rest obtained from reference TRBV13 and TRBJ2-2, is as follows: AAGVIQSPRHLIKEKRETATLKCYPIPRHDTVYWYQQGPGQDPQFLISFYEKMQSDKGSIPDRFSAQQFSDYHSELNMSSLELGDSALYFCASSLAASGAGELFFGEGSRLTVL.

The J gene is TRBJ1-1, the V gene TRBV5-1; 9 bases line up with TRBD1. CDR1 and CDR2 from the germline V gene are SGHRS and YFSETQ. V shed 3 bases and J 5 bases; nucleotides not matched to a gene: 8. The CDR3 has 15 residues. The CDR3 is CASSSKQGARTEAFF. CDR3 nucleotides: TGCGCCAGCAGCTCTAAACAGGGGGCTAGGACTGAAGCTTTCTTT.

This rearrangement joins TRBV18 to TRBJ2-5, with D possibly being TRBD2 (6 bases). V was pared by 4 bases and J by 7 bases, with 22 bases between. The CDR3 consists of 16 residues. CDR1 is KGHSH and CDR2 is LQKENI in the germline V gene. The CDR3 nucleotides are TGTGCCAGCTCACGGAGCATCGGGAGCCCAACCGGGACCCAGTACTTC. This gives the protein CASSRSIGSPTGTQYF.